Following are 17 T cell receptor beta chains from one sample sequenced in a study of cytomegalovirus exposure and HLA in healthy donors. Researchers ran the PCR with 60 Vbeta and 13 Jbeta primers. Produced via immunoSEQ multiplex PCR; TCRdb's table is partial and in-frame only. The table lists hundreds of thousands of clones, about 75% of them singletons. Sequencing used PBMCs. The receptor source for this set is a male donor in good health and CMV-seronegative.

The V and J genes are TRBV11-2 and TRBJ2-3, with D possibly matching TRBD2 (5 bases). Trimming cost V 5 bases and J 6 bases, with 6 bases left between them. The CDR3 has 11 residues. Germline CDR1 reads SGHAT; CDR2 reads FQNNGV. CDR3 DNA sequence: TGTGCCAGCAGCCCGGGGGATACGCAGTATTTT. Its translation is CASSPGDTQYF. Complete variable domain (other parts from reference TRBV11-2 and TRBJ2-3): EAGVAQSPRYKIIEKRQSVAFWCNPISGHATLYWYQQILGQGPKLLIQFQNNGVVDDSQLPKDRFSAERLKGVDSTLKIQPAKLEDSAVYLCASSPGDTQYFGPGTRLTVL.

The rearrangement joins TRBV9 to TRBJ2-2; possibly TRBD1 for D (6 bases). The V gene lost 0 bases and the J gene lost 4 bases, with 10 bases spanning the gap. The germline gives CDR1 SGDLS, CDR2 YYNGEE. This CDR3 region has 15 residues. CDR3 residues: CASSVVIGGTGELFF. CDR3 in DNA: TGTGCCAGCAGCGTAGTGATAGGGGGCACCGGGGAGCTGTTTTTT.

The V gene is TRBV4-3, the J gene TRBJ2-5; possible D gene TRBD2, 5 bases. The end of the DNA fits TRBJ2-7 better, so the J call may be wrong. CDR1 is LGHNA and CDR2 is YSLEER in the germline V gene. CDR3 size: 14 residues. The CDR3 sequence is CASSQSLGSYEQYF. Written as DNA, the CDR3 is TGCGCCAGCAGCCAAAGCCTGGGGAGCTACGAGCAGTACTTC.

The V call is TRBV7-3, the J call TRBJ2-1, with 10 bases that match TRBD2. Germline CDR1 is SGHTA and CDR2 is FQGTGA. The CDR3 has 15 residues. The junction had 6 bases not matched to a gene; V was cut back by 2 bases and J by 8 bases. CDR3 DNA sequence: TGTGCCAGCAGCTTAGGGCTAGCGGGAGTCGATGAGCAGTTCTTC. The encoded protein is CASSLGLAGVDEQFF.

This clone was seen only once. This chain connects TRBV18 to TRBJ1-3, with 8 positions matching TRBD1. Germline CDR1 KGHSH, CDR2 LQKENI. Trimming at V came to 4 bases and at J to 0 bases, leaving 2 bases not matched to a gene. CDR3 length: 15 residues. The CDR3 bases are TGTGCCAGCTCACTAGGACAGGGCTCTGGAAACACCATATATTTT. Protein: CASSLGQGSGNTIYF.

This rearrangement joins TRBV2 to TRBJ1-1; 7 bases are a match to TRBD1. This CDR3 is built from 13 residues. CDR1 and CDR2 (germline): SNHLY, FYNNEI. V dropped 10 bases and J dropped 0; count of bases not matched to a gene: 5. CDR3 nucleotide sequence: TGTGCCACCCTGGGACAGATGAACACTGAAGCTTTCTTT. Residues: CATLGQMNTEAFF.

The rearrangement uses TRBV27 and TRBJ1-2; TRBD1 might be the D (5 bases). Looked up from germline, CDR1 is MNHEY and CDR2 is SMNVEV (reference sequence). V was cut by 3 bases and J by 7 bases, with 12 bases left in between. The CDR3 covers 13 residues. CDR3 nucleotides: TGTGCCAGCAGTTTCGGAGGGGCCGGTGGCTACACCTTC. This translates into CASSFGGAGGYTF.

This clone was recorded once. This sequence joins TRBV5-6 and TRBJ2-3; unclear D gene. Per the germline V gene, CDR1 is SGHDT and CDR2 is YYEEEE. Between the trimmed V and J ends, which lost 0 bases and 4 bases, there was a span of 9 bases. This CDR3 spans 14 amino acids. As DNA, the CDR3 is TGTGCCAGCAGCTTGGCACAGTTCTCAGATACGCAGTATTTT. Protein: CASSLAQFSDTQYF.

The chain uses TRBV7-9 and TRBJ2-3, with TRBD1 identical over 9 bases. J was trimmed by 6 bases and V by 2 bases; bases with no gene match: 3. Germline CDR1 reads SEHNR; CDR2 reads FQNEAQ (reference sequence). This CDR3 comprises 14 residues. CDR3 sequence reads: CASSLWDRADTQYF. The DNA for the CDR3 is TGTGCCAGCAGCTTATGGGACAGGGCGGATACGCAGTATTTT.

This chain connects TRBV11-3 to TRBJ2-2; 7 bases line up with TRBD1. This CDR3 is 16 amino acids long. With 5 bases clipped from V and 1 base from J, the junction kept 7 bases outside the gene matches. Per the germline V gene, CDR1 is SGHNT and CDR2 is YENEEA. In DNA, the CDR3 is TGTGCCAGCAGCCAGGGACAGTCTTTGAACACCGGGGAGCTGTTTTTT. Translation: CASSQGQSLNTGELFF.

This chain joins TRBV21-1 and TRBJ1-2; TRBD1, the table's D call, lacks a check against the DNA. TRBV21-1 is shown as a pseudogene. This CDR3 spans 16 amino acids. CDR3 in amino acids: CASSPRTGGIPYGYTF. The CDR3 nucleotides read TGTGCCAGCAGCCCTCGGACAGGGGGCATCCCCTATGGCTACACCTTC.

This clone was counted a few times. This rearrangement joins TRBV19 to TRBJ1-1, with D possibly TRBD1 on 5 matching bases. The CDR3 has 14 amino acids. Germline V gene data show CDR1 as LNHDA and CDR2 as SQIVND (reference sequence). V was cut by 4 bases and J by 4 bases, with 13 bases left in between. The CDR3 spells CASSTGGGFTEAFF. Written as DNA, the CDR3 is TGTGCCAGTAGTACCGGGGGGGGTTTCACTGAAGCTTTCTTT.

The V gene is TRBV6-1, the J gene TRBJ2-5, with TRBD2 matching over 15 bases. Germline V gene lookup returns CDR1 MNHNS and CDR2 SASEGT. V gave up 1 base and J gave up 5 bases; unmatched junction bases: 5. The CDR3 contains 17 residues. The CDR3 here is CASSEEGLAGGWETQYF. The CDR3 coding sequence is TGTGCCAGCAGTGAAGAGGGACTAGCGGGGGGCTGGGAGACCCAGTACTTC.

The chain employs TRBV7-2 and TRBJ2-5, with 11 nucleotides matching TRBD2. Looked up from germline, CDR1 is SGHTA and CDR2 is FQGNSA. The length of the CDR3 is 16 residues. After removal of 1 base from V and 1 base from J, the junction contained 2 bases not matched to a gene. The CDR3 DNA follows: TGTGCCAGCAGCTTAGAACTAGCGGGGGCCCAAGAGACCCAGTACTTC. This gives the protein CASSLELAGAQETQYF.

The chain carries TRBV6-5 and TRBJ2-7; TRBD2 might be the D (6 bases). Looked up from germline, CDR1 is MNHEY and CDR2 is SVGAGI. The CDR3 consists of 14 residues. The V end lost 2 bases, the J end lost 0 bases, and 8 bases lay between the germline ends. The CDR3 loop is CASSYVGSSYEQYF. DNA for the CDR3: TGTGCCAGCAGTTACGTCGGGAGCTCCTACGAGCAGTACTTC.

This clone was recorded a few times. The genes are TRBV6-5 and TRBJ1-1; D is possibly TRBD1 (5 bases). With 1 base removed from V and 1 base from J, the gap between germline ends came to 10 bases. The CDR3 is 15 residues long. Germline CDR1 MNHEY, CDR2 SVGAGI. The CDR3 sequence: CASSYFVQGNTEAFF. CDR3 nucleotide sequence: TGTGCCAGCAGTTACTTTGTCCAGGGGAACACTGAAGCTTTCTTT.

V gene TRBV15 combines with J gene TRBJ1-2; D gene unclear. The V gene lost 0 bases and the J gene lost 5 bases, with 4 bases spanning the gap. CDR1 and CDR2 (germline): LNHNV, YYDKDF (reference sequence). The CDR3 is 12 amino acids. The CDR3 DNA sequence: TGTGCCACCAGCAGAGATCGGTATGGCTACACCTTC. It yields the protein CATSRDRYGYTF.